This TCR beta chain came from a study of cytomegalovirus exposure and HLA in healthy donors. PCR involved 60 Vbeta and 13 Jbeta primers. Using immunoSEQ multiplex PCR, the repertoire was profiled, and TCRdb retains in-frame clones only, with some absent. The sample lists fewer than 200,000 clones, roughly 13% seen once, with 7.8% in the top ten. Trimming pared 1 base from V and 4 bases from J, leaving 5 bases between. Germline V lookup: CDR1 MGHRA, CDR2 YSYEKL. The CDR3 has 13 residues. This TCR came from a man in his fifties or sixties in good health and CMV-seropositive. The rearrangement links TRBV4-1 to TRBJ1-5; no definite D call. Sequences were obtained from PBMCs. The CDR3 loop is CASSQVPNQPQHF. In nucleotides, the CDR3 is TGCGCCAGCAGCCAAGTTCCGAATCAGCCCCAGCATTTT.